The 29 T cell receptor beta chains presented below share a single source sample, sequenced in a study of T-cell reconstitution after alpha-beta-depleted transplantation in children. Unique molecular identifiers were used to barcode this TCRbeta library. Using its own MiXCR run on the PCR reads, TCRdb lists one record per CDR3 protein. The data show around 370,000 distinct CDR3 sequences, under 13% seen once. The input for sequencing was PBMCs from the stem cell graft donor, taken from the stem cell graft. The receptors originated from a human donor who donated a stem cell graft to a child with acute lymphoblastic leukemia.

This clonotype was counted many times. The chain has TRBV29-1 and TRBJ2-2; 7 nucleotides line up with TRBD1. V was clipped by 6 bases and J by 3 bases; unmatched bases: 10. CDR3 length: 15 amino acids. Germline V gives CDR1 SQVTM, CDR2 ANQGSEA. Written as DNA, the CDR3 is TGCAGCGTCTACAGGGGCCTTGGGGACACCGGGGAGCTGTTTTTT. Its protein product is CSVYRGLGDTGELFF.

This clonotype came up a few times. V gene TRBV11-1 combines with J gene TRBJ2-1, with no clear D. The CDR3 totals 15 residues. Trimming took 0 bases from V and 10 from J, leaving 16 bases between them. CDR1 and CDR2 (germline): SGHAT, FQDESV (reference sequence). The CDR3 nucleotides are TGTGCCAGCAGCTTAGCGAACGAGCCCACGCGCGAGCAGTTCTTC. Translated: CASSLANEPTREQFF.

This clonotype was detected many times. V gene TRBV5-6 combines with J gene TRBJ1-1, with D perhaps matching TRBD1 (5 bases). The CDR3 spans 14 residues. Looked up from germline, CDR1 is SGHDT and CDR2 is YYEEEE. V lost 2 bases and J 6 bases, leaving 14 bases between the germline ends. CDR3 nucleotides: TGTGCCAGCAGCTTCTACTCGGGGGTCGCTGAAGCTTTCTTT. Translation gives CASSFYSGVAEAFF.

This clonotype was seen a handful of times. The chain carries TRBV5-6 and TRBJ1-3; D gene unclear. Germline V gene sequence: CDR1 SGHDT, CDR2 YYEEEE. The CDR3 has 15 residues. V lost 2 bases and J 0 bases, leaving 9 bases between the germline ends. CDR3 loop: CASSLPAGSGNTIYF. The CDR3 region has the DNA TGTGCCAGCAGCTTACCGGCGGGCTCTGGAAACACCATATATTTT.

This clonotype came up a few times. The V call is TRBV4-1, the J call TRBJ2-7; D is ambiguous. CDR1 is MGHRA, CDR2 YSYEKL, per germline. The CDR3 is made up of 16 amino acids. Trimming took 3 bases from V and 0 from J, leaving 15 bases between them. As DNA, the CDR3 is TGCGCCAGCAGCCAGACCGGACGTTGGAGCTCCTACGAGCAGTACTTC. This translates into CASSQTGRWSSYEQYF.

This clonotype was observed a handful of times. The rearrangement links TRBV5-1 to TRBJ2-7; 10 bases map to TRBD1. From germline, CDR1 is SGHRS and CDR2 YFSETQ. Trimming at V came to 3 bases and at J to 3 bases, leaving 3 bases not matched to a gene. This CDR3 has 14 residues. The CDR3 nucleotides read TGCGCCAGCAGCTCGGGACAGGGGCTCTACGAGCAGTACTTC. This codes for CASSSGQGLYEQYF.

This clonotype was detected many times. As DNA, the CDR3 is TGTGCCAGCAGCCAGAGGGCGTCTCTAGTGGCCTACGAGCAGTACTTC. Its protein product is CASSQRASLVAYEQYF. The J gene is TRBJ2-7, the V gene TRBV7-2; D is possibly TRBD2 (5 bases). V was clipped by 5 bases and J by 2 bases, with 19 bases between them. CDR3 length: 16 amino acids. CDR1 and CDR2 (germline): SGHTA, FQGNSA.

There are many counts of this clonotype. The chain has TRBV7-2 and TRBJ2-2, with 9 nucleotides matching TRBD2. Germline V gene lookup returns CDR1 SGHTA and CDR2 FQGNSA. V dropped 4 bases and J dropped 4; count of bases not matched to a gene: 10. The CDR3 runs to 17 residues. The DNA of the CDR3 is TGTGCCAGCAGCTCCATAATTAGCGGGAGAGGCACCGGGGAGCTGTTTTTT. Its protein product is CASSSIISGRGTGELFF.

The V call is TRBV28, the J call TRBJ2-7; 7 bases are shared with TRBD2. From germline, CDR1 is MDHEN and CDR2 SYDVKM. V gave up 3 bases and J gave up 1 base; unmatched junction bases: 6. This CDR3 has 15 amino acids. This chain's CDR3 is CASSFVSGESYEQYF. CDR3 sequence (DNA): TGTGCCAGCAGTTTCGTCAGCGGGGAATCCTACGAGCAGTACTTC.

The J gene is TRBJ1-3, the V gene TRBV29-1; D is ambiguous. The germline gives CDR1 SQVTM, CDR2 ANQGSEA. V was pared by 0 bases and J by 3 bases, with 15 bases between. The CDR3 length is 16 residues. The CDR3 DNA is TGCAGCGTTGAAGATCGGGAACGGCTAGGTGGAAACACCATATATTTT. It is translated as CSVEDRERLGGNTIYF.

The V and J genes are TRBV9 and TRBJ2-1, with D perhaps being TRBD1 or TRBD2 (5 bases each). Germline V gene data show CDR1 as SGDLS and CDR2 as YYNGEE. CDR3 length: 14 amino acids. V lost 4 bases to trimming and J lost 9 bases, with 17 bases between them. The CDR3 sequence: CASSYHEGNGEQFF. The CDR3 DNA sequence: TGTGCCAGCAGCTATCATGAGGGGAACGGTGAGCAGTTCTTC.

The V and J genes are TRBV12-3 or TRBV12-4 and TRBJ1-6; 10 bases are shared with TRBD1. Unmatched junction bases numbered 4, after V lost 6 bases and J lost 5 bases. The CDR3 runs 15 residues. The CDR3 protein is CASRRTGGNNSPLHF. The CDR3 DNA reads TGTGCCAGCAGGCGGACAGGGGGGAATAATTCACCCCTCCACTTT.

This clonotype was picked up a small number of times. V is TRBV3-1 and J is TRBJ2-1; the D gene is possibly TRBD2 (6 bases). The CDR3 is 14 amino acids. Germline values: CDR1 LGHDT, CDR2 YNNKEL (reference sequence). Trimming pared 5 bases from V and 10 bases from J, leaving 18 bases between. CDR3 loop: CASSKPGLLREQFF. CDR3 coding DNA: TGTGCCAGCAGCAAGCCGGGACTCCTGAGGGAGCAGTTCTTC.

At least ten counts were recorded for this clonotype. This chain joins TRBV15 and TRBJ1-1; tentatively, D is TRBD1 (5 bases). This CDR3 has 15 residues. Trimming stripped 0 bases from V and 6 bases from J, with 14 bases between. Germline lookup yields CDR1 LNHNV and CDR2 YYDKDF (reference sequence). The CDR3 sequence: CATSRDWPRGAEAFF. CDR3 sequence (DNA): TGTGCCACCAGCAGAGATTGGCCTAGGGGAGCTGAAGCTTTCTTT. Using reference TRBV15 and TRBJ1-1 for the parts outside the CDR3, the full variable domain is DAMVIQNPRYQVTQFGKPVTLSCSQTLNHNVMYWYQQKSSQAPKLLFHYYDKDFNNEADTPDNFQSRRPNTSFCFLDIRSPGLGDTAMYLCATSRDWPRGAEAFFGQGTRLTVV.

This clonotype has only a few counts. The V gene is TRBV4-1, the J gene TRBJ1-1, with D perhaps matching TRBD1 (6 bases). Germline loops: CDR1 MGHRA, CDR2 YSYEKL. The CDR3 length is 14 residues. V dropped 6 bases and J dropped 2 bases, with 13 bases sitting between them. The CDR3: CASSDRIGNTEAFF. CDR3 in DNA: TGCGCCAGCAGTGACAGGATAGGAAACACTGAAGCTTTCTTT.

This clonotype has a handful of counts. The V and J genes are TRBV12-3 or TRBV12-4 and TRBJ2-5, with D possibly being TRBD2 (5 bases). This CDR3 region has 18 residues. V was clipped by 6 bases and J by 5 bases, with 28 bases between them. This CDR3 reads CASSSGVGLVNLMETQYF. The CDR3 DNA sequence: TGTGCCAGCAGCTCCGGGGTCGGGCTTGTTAACCTAATGGAGACCCAGTACTTC.

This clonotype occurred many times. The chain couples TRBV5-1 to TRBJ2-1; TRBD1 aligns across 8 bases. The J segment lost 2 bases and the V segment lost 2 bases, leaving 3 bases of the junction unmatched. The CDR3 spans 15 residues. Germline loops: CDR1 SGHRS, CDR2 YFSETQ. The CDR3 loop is CASSFRDRTYNEQFF. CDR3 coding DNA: TGCGCCAGCAGCTTCCGGGACAGGACCTACAATGAGCAGTTCTTC.

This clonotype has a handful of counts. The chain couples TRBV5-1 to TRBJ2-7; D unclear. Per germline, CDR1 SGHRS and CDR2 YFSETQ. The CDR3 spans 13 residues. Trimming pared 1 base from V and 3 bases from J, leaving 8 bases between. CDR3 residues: CASSLSANYEQYF. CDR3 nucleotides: TGCGCCAGCAGCTTGTCCGCTAACTACGAGCAGTACTTC. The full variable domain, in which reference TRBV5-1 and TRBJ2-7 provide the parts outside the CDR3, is KAGVTQTPRYLIKTRGQQVTLSCSPISGHRSVSWYQQTPGQGLQFLFEYFSETQRNKGNFPGRFSGRQFSNSRSEMNVSTLELGDSALYLCASSLSANYEQYFGPGTRLTVT.

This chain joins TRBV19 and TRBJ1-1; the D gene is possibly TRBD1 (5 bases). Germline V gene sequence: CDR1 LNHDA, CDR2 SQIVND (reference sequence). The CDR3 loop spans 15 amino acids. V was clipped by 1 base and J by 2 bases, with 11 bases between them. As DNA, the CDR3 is TGTGCCAGTAGTATAGCAGGGCGCGGTAACACTGAAGCTTTCTTT. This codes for CASSIAGRGNTEAFF.

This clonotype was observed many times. CDR3 in DNA: TGCAGTGCTGCTAGCGGGAGGGCCGACGAGCAGTACTTC. Translating it yields CSAASGRADEQYF. This chain joins TRBV20-1 and TRBJ2-7, with 12 nucleotides matching TRBD2. The CDR3 length is 13 residues. Trimming cost V 5 bases and J 5 bases; bases outside gene matches: 4. The germline V gene encodes CDR1 DFQATT and CDR2 SNEGSKA (reference sequence).

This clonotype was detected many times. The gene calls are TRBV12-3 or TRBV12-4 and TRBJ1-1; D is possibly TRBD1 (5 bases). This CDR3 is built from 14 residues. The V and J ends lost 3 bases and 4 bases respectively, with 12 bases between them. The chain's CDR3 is CASSLSGSGTEAFF. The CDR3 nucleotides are TGTGCCAGCAGTTTGTCAGGGAGCGGCACTGAAGCTTTCTTT.

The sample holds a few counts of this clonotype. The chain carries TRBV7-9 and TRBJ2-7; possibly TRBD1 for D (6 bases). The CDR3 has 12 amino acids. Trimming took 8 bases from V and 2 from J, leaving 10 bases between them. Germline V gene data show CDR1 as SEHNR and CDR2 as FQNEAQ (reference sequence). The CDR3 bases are TGTGCCAGCTCGGACAGCGCCTACGAGCAGTACTTC. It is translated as CASSDSAYEQYF. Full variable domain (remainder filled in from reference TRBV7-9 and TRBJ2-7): DTGVSQNPRHKITKRGQNVTFRCDPISEHNRLYWYRQTLGQGPEFLTYFQNEAQLEKSRLLSDRFSAERPKGSFSTLEIQRTEQGDSAMYLCASSDSAYEQYFGPGTRLTVT.

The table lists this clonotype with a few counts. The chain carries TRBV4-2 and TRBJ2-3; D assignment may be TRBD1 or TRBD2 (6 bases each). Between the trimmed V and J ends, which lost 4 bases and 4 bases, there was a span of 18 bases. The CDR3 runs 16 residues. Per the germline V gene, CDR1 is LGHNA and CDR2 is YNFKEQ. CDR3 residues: CASSPGDFKGPDTQYF. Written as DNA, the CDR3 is TGTGCCAGCAGCCCAGGGGACTTTAAAGGCCCAGATACGCAGTATTTT.

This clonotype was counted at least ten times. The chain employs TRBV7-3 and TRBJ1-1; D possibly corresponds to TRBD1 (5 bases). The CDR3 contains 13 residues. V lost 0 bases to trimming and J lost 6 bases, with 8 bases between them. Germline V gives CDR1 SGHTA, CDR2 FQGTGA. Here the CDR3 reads CASSLTRGAEAFF. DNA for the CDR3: TGTGCCAGCAGCTTAACAAGGGGCGCTGAAGCTTTCTTT.

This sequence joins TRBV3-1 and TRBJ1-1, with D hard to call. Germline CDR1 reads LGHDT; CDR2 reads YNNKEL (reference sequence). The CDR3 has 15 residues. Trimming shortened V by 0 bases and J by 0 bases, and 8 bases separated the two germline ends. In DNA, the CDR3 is TGTGCCAGCAGCCAAGATGCGGCTATGAACACTGAAGCTTTCTTT. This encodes CASSQDAAMNTEAFF.

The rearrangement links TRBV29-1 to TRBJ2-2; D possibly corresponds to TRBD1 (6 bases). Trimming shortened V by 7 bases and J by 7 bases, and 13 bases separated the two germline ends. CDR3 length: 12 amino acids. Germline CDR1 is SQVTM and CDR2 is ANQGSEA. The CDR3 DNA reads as TGCAGCGCCTGGGGGCAAGACGGGGAGCTGTTTTTT. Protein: CSAWGQDGELFF.

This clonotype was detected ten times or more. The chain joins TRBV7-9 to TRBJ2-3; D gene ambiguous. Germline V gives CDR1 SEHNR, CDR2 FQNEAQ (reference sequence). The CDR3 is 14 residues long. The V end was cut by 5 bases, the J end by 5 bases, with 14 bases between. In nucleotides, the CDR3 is TGTGCCAGCAGCCCCCTCTGGGCCCTAGATACGCAGTATTTT. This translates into CASSPLWALDTQYF.

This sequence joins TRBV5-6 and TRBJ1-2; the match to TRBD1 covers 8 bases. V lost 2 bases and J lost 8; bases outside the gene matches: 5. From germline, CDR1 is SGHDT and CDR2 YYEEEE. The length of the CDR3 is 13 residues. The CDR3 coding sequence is TGTGCCAGCAGCTTTGGGACAGGTGGCGGCTACACCTTC. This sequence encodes CASSFGTGGGYTF.

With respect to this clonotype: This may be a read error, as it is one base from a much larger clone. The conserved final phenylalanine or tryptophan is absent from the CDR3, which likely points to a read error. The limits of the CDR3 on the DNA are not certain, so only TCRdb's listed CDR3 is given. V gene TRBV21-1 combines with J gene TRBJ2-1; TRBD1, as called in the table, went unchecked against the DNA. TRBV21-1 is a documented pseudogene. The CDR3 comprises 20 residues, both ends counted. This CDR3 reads CASSKERGAIGRDSYNEQFY.